Below, 16 T cell receptor beta chains from the same sample are listed, as sequenced in a study of CD8+ T cells in alopecia areata. RNA, once extracted, was reverse transcribed into cDNA for use as the sequencing template. Libraries were prepared by immunoSEQ multiplex PCR; TCRdb keeps only in-frame clonotypes and omits some of them. The sample lists 90,000 to 100,000 clones, about 64% occurring once. Treatment in this sample: oral pan-JAK inhibitor, 5-10 mg twice daily. The specimen comprised CD8+ T cells sorted from blood, sampled at week 4, from a patient treated with tofacitinib. The receptors originated from a human donor with alopecia areata.

This clone was detected only a few times. The genes are TRBV25-1 and TRBJ2-1; D gene ambiguous. CDR1 is MGHDK and CDR2 is SYGVNS in the germline V gene. The germline V and J ends were trimmed by 6 bases and 8 bases, with 11 bases remaining between them. The CDR3 contains 12 residues. The CDR3 DNA reads TGTGCCAGCAGAAGAGGTTTTGATGAGCAGTTCTTC. Residues: CASRRGFDEQFF.

This clone showed up just a few times. The chain combines TRBV4-1 with TRBJ1-1, with a tentative D call TRBD1 (6 bases). The V gene lost 0 bases and the J gene lost 7 bases, with 18 bases spanning the gap. CDR1 and CDR2 from the germline V gene are MGHRA and YSYEKL. The CDR3 length is 16 residues. In nucleotides, the CDR3 is TGCGCCAGCAGCCAAGAAGGACAGCTGTTCACTAGTGAAGCTTTCTTT. It yields the protein CASSQEGQLFTSEAFF.

CDR3 sequence: CASGTGVEYF. Here the CDR3 DNA reads TGTGCCAGTGGAACAGGGGTCGAGTACTTC. The V call is TRBV7-9, the J call TRBJ2-4; 7 nucleotides align to TRBD1. The CDR3 sequence is 10 residues long. Per the germline V gene, CDR1 is SEHNR and CDR2 is FQNEAQ (reference sequence). The V segment lost 9 bases and the J segment 14 bases; nucleotides outside the gene matches: 7.

V is TRBV28 and J is TRBJ2-7, with 8 bases that match TRBD2. J was trimmed by 3 bases and V by 3 bases; bases with no gene match: 7. From germline, CDR1 is MDHEN and CDR2 SYDVKM. There are 15 residues in the CDR3. CDR3 sequence (DNA): TGTGCCAGCAGTTTTGCGGCGGGAGGATACTACGAGCAGTACTTC. This sequence encodes CASSFAAGGYYEQYF.

This clone has only one observation. This chain joins TRBV28 and TRBJ2-7; no reliable D call. Germline CDR1 and CDR2: MDHEN and SYDVKM. This CDR3 contains 13 residues. The germline V and J ends were trimmed by 2 bases and 4 bases, with 9 bases remaining between them. The CDR3 bases are TGTGCCAGCAGTTTAGCCCAAAGATACGAGCAGTACTTC. This gives the protein CASSLAQRYEQYF.

The chain joins TRBV27 to TRBJ1-5, with unresolved D. The V and J ends lost 1 base and 8 bases respectively, with 9 bases between them. This CDR3 spans 13 amino acids. Germline-derived CDR1 and CDR2 are MNHEY and SMNVEV (reference sequence). The CDR3: CASSLWGGKPQHF. The CDR3 coding sequence is TGTGCCAGCAGTTTATGGGGTGGTAAGCCCCAGCATTTT.

This chain joins TRBV27 and TRBJ1-6; D is unresolved. This CDR3 spans 15 amino acids. Trimming pared 2 bases from V and 6 bases from J, leaving 11 bases between. The V gene's germline CDR1 is MNHEY and CDR2 SMNVEV (reference sequence). The CDR3: CASSLEGPINSPLHF. CDR3 in DNA: TGTGCCAGCAGTTTAGAAGGACCAATTAATTCACCCCTCCACTTT.

V usage is TRBV28 and J usage is TRBJ2-7; TRBD2 is a possible D gene (6 bases). The CDR3 sequence is 13 residues long. CDR1 MDHEN and CDR2 SYDVKM come from the germline V gene. V dropped 3 bases and J dropped 2 bases, with 8 bases sitting between them. CDR3: CASSFGGTYEQYF. The DNA for the CDR3 is TGTGCCAGCAGTTTTGGCGGGACCTACGAGCAGTACTTC.

V gene TRBV19 combines with J gene TRBJ2-7, with D tentatively TRBD1 (6 bases). This CDR3 is 12 amino acids long. Trimming cost V 3 bases and J 6 bases, with 9 bases left between them. Germline loops: CDR1 LNHDA, CDR2 SQIVND (reference sequence). The CDR3 DNA sequence: TGTGCCAGTAGTATGGGACAAGGCGAGCAGTACTTC. This codes for CASSMGQGEQYF.

The genes are TRBV5-6 and TRBJ2-7; 7 nucleotides align to TRBD2. CDR1 is SGHDT, CDR2 YYEEEE, per germline. The length of the CDR3 is 14 residues. Unmatched junction bases numbered 5, after V lost 0 bases and J lost 5 bases. In DNA form, the CDR3 reads TGTGCCAGCAGCTTGGTGAGCGGGATAAACGAGCAGTACTTC. Translating gives CASSLVSGINEQYF. Drawing the rest from reference TRBV5-6 and TRBJ2-7, the complete variable domain is DAGVTQSPTHLIKTRGQQVTLRCSPKSGHDTVSWYQQALGQGPQFIFQYYEEEERQRGNFPDRFSGHQFPNYSSELNVNALLLGDSALYLCASSLVSGINEQYFGPGTRLTVT.

V is TRBV7-9 and J is TRBJ2-1; the match to TRBD2 covers 8 bases. The trim removed 3 bases at V and 7 bases at J, leaving 11 bases unmatched. CDR1 SEHNR and CDR2 FQNEAQ come from the germline V gene (reference sequence). The CDR3 runs to 16 residues. CDR3 sequence: CASSLFFSGMRNEQFF. For the CDR3, the DNA is TGTGCCAGCAGCTTGTTTTTTAGCGGGATGCGTAATGAGCAGTTCTTC.

This clone occurred a few times. This CDR3 reads CASSPRTSGDIQYF. The CDR3 DNA sequence: TGTGCCAGCAGTCCCCGGACTAGCGGGGACATTCAGTACTTC. J is TRBJ2-4 and V is TRBV6-5, with 12 bases fitting TRBD2. Unmatched junction bases numbered 4, after V lost 5 bases and J lost 8 bases. This CDR3 has 14 residues. Per the germline V gene, CDR1 is MNHEY and CDR2 is SVGAGI.

In its sample, this clone was seen a few times. The chain carries TRBV4-1 and TRBJ2-7; D is uncertain. The V gene's germline CDR1 is MGHRA and CDR2 YSYEKL. The CDR3 consists of 13 residues. The germline V and J ends were trimmed by 1 base and 6 bases, with 10 bases remaining between them. The CDR3 protein is CASSQARLTEQYF. DNA for the CDR3: TGCGCCAGCAGCCAAGCCAGGCTAACCGAGCAGTACTTC.

The chain employs TRBV15 and TRBJ2-7; either TRBD1 or TRBD2 may fit D (5 bases each). The germline CDR1 and CDR2 sequences are LNHNV and YYDKDF (reference sequence). The germline V and J ends were trimmed by 4 bases and 2 bases, with 12 bases remaining between them. The length of the CDR3 is 14 residues. CDR3: CATSNRDLPYEQYF. CDR3 sequence (DNA): TGTGCCACCAGCAACCGGGACCTACCCTACGAGCAGTACTTC.

The chain is built from TRBV9 and TRBJ2-7; 9 bases line up with TRBD2. J was trimmed by 3 bases and V by 4 bases; bases with no gene match: 8. The length of the CDR3 is 15 residues. Per the germline V gene, CDR1 is SGDLS and CDR2 is YYNGEE. Here the CDR3 DNA reads TGTGCCAGCAGCCCCTCGGGGACTAGCCTCTACGAGCAGTACTTC. Translating gives CASSPSGTSLYEQYF.

This clone was counted a few times. The genes are TRBV2 and TRBJ2-6; weak D call: TRBD1 (5 bases). CDR1 SNHLY and CDR2 FYNNEI come from the germline V gene. The CDR3 loop spans 17 amino acids. Trimming cost V 2 bases and J 1 base, with 12 bases left between them. The CDR3 loop is CASSERGETSGANVLTF. The CDR3 DNA reads as TGTGCCAGCAGTGAAAGGGGCGAGACTTCTGGGGCCAACGTCCTGACTTTC.